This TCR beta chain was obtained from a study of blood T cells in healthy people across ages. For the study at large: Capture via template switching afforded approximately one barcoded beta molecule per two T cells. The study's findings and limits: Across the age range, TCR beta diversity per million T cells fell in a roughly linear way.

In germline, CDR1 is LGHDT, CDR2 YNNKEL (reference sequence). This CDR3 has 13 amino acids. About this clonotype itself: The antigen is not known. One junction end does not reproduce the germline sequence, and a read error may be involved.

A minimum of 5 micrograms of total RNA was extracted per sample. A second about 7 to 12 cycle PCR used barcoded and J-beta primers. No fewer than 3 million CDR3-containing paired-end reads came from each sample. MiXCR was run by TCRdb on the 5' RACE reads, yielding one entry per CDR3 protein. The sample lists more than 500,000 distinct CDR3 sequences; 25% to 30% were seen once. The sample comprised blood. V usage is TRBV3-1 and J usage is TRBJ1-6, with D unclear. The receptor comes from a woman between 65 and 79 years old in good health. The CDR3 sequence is CASSQEGGSPPHF. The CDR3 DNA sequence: TGTGCCAGCAGCCAAGAGGGCGGTTCACCCCCCCACTTT.